What follows is one TCR beta chain and its context. Its cognate antigen is unknown. This entry belongs to a study of shared clonotypes between healthy human individuals. Study-level findings and limits: Unshared clonotypes carried lower generation probabilities than those common to all four donors. Naive subsets generally exceeded memory subsets in estimated richness.

In the sorted-subset replicate PCRs, around 220 ng DNA, 25,000 to 30,000 T cell genomes, was used. Generated by immunoSEQ multiplex PCR, the TCRdb table keeps only in-frame clones and is missing some. Of 2 million to 2.5 million clones listed, about 95% are singletons. Germline V gene sequence: CDR1 ENHRY, CDR2 SYGVKD. V lost 2 bases and J lost 4; bases outside the gene matches: 3. The CDR3 loop spans 16 amino acids. The origin of this receptor is a man aged 18-30 years in good health. Input material: naive CD4+ T cells sorted from blood. Regarding subset: CD45RA+ positively selected. The rearrangement uses TRBV10-3 and TRBJ2-1; 12 bases match TRBD2. CDR3 nucleotides: TGTGCCATCAGTGAGACTACTAGCGGGAGGTACAATGAGCAGTTCTTC. This translates into CAISETTSGRYNEQFF.